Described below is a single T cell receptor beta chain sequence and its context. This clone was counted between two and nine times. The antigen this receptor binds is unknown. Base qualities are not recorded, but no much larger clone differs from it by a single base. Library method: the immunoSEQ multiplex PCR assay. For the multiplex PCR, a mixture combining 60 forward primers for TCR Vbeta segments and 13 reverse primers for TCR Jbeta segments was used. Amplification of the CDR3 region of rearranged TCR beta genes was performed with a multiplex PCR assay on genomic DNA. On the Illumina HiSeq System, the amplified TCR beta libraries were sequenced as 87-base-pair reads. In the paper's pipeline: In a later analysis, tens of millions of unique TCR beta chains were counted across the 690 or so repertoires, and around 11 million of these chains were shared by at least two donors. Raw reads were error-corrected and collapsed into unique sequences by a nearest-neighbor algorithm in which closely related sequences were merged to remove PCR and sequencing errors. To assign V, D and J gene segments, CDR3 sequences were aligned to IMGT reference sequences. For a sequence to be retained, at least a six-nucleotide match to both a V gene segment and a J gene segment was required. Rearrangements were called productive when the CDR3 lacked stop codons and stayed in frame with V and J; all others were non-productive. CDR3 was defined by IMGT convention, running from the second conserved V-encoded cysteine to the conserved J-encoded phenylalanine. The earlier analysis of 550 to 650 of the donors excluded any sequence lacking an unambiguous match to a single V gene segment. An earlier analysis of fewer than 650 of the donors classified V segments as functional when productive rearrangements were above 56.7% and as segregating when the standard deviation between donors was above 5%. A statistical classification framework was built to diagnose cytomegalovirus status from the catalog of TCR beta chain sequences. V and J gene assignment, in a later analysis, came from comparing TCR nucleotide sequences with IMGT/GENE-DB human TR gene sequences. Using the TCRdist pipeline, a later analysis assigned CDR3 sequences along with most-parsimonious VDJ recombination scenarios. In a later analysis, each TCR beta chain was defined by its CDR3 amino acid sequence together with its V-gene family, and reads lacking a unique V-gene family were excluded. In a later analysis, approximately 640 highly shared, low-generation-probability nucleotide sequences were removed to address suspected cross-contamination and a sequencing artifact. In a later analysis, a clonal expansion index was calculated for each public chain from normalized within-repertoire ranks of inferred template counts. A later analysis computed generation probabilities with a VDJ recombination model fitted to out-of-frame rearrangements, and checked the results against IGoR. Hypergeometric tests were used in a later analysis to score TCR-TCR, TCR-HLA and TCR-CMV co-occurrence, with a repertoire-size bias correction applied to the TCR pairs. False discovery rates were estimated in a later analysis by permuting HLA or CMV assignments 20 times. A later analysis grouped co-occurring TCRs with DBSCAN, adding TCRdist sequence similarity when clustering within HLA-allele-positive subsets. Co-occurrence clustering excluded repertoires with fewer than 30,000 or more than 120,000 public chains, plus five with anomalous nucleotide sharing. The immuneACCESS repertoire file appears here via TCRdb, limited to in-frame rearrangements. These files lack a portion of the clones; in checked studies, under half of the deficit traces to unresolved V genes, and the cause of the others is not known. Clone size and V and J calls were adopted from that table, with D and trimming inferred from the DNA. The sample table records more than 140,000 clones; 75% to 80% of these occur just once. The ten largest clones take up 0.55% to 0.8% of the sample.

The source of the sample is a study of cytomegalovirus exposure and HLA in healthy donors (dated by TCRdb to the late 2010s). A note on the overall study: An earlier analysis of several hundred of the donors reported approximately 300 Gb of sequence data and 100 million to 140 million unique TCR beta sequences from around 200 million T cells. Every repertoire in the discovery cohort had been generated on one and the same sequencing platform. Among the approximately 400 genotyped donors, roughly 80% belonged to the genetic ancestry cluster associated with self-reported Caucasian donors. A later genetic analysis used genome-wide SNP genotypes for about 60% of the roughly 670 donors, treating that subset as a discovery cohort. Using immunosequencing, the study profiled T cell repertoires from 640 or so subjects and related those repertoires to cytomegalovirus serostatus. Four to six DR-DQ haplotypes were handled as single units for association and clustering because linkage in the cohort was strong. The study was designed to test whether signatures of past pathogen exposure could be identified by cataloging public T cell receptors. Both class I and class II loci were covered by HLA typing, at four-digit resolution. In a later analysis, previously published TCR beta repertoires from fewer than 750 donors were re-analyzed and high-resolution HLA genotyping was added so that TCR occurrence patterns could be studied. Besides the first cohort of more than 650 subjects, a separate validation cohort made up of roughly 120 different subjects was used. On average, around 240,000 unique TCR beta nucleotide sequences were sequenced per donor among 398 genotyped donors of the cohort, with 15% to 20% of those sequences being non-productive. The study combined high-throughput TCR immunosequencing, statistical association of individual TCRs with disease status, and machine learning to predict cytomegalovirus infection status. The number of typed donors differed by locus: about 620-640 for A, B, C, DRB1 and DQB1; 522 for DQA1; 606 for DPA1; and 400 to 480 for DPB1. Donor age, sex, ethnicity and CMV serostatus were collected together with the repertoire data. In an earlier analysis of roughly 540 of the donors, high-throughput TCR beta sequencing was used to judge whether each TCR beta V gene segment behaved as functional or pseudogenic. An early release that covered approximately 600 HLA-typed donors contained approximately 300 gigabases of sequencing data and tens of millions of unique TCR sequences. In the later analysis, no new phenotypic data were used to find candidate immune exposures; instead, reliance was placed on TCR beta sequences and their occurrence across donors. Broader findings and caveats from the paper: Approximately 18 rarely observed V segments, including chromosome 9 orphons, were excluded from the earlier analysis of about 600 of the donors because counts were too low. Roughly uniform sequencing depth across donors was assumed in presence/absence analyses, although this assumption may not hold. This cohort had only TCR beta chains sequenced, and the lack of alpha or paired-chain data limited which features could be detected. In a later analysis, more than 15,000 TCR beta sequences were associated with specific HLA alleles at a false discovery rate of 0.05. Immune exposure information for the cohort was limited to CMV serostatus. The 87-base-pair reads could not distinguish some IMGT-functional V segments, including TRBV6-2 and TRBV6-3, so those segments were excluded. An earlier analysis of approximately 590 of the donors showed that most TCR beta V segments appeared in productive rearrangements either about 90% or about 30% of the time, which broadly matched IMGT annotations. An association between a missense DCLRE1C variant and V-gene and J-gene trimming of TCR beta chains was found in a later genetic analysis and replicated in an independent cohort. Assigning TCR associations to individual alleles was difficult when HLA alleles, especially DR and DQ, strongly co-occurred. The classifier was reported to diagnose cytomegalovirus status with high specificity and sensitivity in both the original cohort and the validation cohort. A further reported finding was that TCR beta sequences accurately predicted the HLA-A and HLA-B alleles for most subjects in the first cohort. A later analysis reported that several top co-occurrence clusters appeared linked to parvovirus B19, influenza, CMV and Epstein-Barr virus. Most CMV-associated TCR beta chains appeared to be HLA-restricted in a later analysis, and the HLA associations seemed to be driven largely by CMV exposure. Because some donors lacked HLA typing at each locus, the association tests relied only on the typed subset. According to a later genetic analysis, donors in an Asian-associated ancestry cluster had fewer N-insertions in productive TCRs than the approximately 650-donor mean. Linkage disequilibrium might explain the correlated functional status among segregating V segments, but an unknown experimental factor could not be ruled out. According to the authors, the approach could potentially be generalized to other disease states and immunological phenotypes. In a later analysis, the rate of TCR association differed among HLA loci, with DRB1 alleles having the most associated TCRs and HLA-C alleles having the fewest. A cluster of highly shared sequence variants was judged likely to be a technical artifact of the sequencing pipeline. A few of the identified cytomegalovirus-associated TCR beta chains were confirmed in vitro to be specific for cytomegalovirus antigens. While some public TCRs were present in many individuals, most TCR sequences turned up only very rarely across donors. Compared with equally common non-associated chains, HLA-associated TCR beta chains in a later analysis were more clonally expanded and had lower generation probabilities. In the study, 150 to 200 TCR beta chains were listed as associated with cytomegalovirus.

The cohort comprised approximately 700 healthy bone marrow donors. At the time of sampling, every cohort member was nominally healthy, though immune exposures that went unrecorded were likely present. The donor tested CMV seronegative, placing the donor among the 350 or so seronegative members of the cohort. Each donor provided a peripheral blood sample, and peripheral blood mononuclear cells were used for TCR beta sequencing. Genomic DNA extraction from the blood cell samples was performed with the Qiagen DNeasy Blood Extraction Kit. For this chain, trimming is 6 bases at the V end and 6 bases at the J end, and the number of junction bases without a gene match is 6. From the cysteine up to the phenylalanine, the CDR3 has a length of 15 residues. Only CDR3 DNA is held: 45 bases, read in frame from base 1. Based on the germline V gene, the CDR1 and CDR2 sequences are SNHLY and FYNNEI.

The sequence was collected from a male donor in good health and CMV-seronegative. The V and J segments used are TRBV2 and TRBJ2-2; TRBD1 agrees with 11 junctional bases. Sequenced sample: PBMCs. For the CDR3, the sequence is CASSSRDRGAGELFF. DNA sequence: TGTGCCAGCAGCAGCCGGGACAGGGGGGCCGGGGAGCTGTTTTTT. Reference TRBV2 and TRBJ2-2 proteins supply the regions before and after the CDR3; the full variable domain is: EPEVTQTPSHQVTQMGQEVILRCVPISNHLYFYWYRQILGQKVEFLVSFYNNEISEKSEIFDDQFSVERPDGSNFTLKIRSTKLEDSAMYFCASSSRDRGAGELFFGEGSRLTVL.